The clone carrying this T cell receptor beta chain was counted ten times or more. In patients aged 18 to 65, hyperthyroidism was newly diagnosed, with duration under 2 months. The germline CDR1 and CDR2 sequences are MNHEY and SMNVEV (reference sequence). The length of the CDR3 is 18 residues. V dropped 4 bases and J dropped 8 bases, with 24 bases sitting between them. This record belongs to a study of T cells in Graves' hyperthyroidism and ophthalmopathy. Amplification yielded TCR beta CDR3 regions, with RNA transcripts as the source. The TCR CDR3 was amplified in a first-round RT-PCR using the HTBI primer set. TCRdb reprocessed the multiplex PCR reads via MiXCR and lists one record per CDR3 protein. The table records roughly 300,000 distinct CDR3 sequences, around 14% of them present only once.

The source material was blood. The chain couples TRBV27 to TRBJ1-6; D is possibly TRBD1 (6 bases). The sequence was obtained from a woman between 25 and 40 years old with Graves' hyperthyroidism. This chain's CDR3 is CASSSILGGPKSYSPLHF. The CDR3 DNA sequence: TGTGCCAGCAGTTCTATCCTTGGGGGCCCCAAGTCCTATTCACCCCTCCACTTT.